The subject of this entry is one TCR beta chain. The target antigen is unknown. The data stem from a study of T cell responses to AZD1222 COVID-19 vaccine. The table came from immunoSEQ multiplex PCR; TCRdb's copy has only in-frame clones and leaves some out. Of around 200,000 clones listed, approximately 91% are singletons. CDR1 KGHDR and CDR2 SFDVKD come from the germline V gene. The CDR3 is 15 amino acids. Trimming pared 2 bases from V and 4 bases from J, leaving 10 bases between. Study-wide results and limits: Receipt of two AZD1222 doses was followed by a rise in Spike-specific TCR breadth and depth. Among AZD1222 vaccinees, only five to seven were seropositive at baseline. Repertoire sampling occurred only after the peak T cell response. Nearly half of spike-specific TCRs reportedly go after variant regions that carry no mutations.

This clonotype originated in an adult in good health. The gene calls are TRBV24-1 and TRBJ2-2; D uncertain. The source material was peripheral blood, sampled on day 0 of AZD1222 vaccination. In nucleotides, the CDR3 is TGTGCCACCAGTGATTGGCGATATGGCACCGGGGAGCTGTTTTTT. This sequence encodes CATSDWRYGTGELFF.